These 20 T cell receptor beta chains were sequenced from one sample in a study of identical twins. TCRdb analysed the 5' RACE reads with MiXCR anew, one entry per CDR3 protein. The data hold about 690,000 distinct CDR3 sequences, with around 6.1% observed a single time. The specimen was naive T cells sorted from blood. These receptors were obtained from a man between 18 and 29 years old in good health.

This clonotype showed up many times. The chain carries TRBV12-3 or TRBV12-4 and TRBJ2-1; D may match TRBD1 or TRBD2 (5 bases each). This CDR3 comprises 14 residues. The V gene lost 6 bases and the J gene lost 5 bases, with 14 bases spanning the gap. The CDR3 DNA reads TGTGCCAGCAGGGTTCTCGGGGACCACAATGAGCAGTTCTTC. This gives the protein CASRVLGDHNEQFF.

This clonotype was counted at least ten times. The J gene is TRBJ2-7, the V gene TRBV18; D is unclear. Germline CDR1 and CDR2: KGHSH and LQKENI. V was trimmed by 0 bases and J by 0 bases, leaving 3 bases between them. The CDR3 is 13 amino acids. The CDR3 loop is CASSPPSSYEQYF. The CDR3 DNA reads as TGTGCCAGCTCACCACCCTCCTCCTACGAGCAGTACTTC.

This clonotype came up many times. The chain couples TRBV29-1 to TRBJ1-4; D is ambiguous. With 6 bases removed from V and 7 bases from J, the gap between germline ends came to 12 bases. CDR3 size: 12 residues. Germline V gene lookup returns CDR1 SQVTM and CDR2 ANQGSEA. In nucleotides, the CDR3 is TGCAGCGTCTCCATTGGGGTTGAAAAACTGTTTTTT. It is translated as CSVSIGVEKLFF.

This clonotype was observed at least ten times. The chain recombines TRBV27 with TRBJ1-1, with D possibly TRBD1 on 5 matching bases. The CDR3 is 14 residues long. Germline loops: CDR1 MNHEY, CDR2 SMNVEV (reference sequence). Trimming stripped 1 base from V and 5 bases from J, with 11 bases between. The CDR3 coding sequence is TGTGCCAGCAGTTTATTGGGGGGAAGGACTGAAGCTTTCTTT. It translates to CASSLLGGRTEAFF.

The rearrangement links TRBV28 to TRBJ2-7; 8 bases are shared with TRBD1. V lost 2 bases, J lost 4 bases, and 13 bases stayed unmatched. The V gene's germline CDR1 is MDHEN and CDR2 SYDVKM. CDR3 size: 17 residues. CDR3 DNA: TGTGCCAGCAGTTTAATCTTGGGGACAGGATTTGGTTACGAGCAGTACTTC. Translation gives CASSLILGTGFGYEQYF.

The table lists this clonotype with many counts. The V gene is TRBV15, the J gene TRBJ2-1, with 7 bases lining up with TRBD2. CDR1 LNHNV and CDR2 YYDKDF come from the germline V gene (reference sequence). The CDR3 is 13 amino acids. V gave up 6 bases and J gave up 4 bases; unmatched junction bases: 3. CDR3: CATSLAGYNEQFF. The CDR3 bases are TGTGCCACCAGTTTAGCGGGTTACAATGAGCAGTTCTTC.

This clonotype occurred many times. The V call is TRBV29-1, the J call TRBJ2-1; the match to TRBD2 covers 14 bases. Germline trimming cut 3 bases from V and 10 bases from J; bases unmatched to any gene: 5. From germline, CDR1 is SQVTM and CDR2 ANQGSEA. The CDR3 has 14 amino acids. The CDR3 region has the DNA TGCAGCGTTGAGGGACTAGCGGGAGTCAGGGAGCAGTTCTTC. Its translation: CSVEGLAGVREQFF.

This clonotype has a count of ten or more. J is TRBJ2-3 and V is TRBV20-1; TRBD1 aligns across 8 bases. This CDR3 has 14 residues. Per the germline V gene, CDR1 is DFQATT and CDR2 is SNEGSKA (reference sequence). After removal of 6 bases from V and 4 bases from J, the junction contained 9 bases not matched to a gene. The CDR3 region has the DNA TGCAGTGCGCCGGGACAGGAACGCGCAGATACGCAGTATTTT. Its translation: CSAPGQERADTQYF.

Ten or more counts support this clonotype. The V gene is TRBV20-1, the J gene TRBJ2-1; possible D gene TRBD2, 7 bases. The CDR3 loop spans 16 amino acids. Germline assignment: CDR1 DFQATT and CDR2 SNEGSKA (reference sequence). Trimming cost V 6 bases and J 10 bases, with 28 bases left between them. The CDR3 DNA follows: TGCAGTGCCACTAAGGGTACGGGGGGCGCGTCGGACGAGCAGTTCTTC. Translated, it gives CSATKGTGGASDEQFF.

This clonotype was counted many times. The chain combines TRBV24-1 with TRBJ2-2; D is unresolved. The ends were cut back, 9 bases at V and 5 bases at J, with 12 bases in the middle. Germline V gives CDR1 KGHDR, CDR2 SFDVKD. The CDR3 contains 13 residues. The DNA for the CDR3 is TGTGCCACCGAGAAGGGTATAACCGGGGAGCTGTTTTTT. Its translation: CATEKGITGELFF.

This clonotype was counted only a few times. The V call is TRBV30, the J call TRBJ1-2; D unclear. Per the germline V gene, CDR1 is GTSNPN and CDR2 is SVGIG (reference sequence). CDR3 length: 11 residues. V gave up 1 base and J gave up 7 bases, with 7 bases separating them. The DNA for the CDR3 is TGTGCCTGGAGTGGGGGTTTTGGCTACACCTTC. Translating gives CAWSGGFGYTF.

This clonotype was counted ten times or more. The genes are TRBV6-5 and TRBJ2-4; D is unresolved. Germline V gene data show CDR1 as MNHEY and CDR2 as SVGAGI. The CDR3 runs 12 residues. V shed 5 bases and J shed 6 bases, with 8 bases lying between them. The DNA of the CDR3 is TGTGCCAGCAGTGGACCTGGAAACATTCAGTACTTC. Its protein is CASSGPGNIQYF.

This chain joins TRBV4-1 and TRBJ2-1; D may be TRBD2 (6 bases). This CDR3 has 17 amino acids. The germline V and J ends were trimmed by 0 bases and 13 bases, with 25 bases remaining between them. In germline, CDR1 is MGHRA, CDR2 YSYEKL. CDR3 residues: CASSQDPRTLPGTRQFF. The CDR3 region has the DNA TGCGCCAGCAGCCAAGATCCCCGAACCTTACCGGGGACTCGTCAGTTCTTC.

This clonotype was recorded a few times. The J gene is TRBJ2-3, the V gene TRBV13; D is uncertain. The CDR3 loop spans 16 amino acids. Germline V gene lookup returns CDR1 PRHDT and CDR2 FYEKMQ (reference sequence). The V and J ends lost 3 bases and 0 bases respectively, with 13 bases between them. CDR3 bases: TGTGCCAGCAGCTTCAACAACGCCGCTAGCACAGATACGCAGTATTTT. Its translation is CASSFNNAASTDTQYF.

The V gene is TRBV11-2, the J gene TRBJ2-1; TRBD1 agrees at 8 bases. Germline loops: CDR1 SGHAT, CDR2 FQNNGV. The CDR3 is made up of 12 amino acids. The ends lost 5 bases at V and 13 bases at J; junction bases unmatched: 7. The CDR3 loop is CASSQGQALQFF. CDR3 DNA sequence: TGTGCCAGCAGCCAGGGACAGGCCCTCCAGTTCTTC.

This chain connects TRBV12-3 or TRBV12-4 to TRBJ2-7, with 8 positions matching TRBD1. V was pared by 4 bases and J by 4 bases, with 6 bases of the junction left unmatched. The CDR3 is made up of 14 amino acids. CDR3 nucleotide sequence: TGTGCCAGCAGTTCAGGACAGGGAAGGTACGAGCAGTACGTC. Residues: CASSSGQGRYEQYV.

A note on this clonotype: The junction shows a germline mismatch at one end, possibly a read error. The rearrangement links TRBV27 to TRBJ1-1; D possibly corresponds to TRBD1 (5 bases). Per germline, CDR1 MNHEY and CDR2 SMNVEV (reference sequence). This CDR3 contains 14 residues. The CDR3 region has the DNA TGTGTCAGCAGTCGAACAGGTTCGAACACTGAAGCTTTCTTT. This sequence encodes CVSSRTGSNTEAFF.

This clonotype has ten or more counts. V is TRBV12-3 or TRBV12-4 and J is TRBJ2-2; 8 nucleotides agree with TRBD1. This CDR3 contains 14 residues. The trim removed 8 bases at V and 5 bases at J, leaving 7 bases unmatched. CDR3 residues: CASRSQGATGELFF. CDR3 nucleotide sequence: TGTGCCAGCCGCTCTCAGGGGGCAACCGGGGAGCTGTTTTTT.

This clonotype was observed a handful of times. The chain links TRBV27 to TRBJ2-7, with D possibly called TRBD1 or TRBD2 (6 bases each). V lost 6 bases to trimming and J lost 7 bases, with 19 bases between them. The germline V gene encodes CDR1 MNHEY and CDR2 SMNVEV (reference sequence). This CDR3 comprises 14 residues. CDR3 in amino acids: CASSFVGGLREQYF. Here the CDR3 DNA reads TGTGCCAGCAGCTTCGTGGGGGGCCTTAGGGAGCAGTACTTC.

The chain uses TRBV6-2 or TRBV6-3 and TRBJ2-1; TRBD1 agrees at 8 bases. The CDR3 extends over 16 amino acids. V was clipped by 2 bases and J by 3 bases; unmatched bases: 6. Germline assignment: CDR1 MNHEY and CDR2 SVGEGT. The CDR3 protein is CASSYGGDRLYNEQFF. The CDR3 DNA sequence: TGTGCCAGCAGTTACGGTGGGGACAGGCTCTACAATGAGCAGTTCTTC.